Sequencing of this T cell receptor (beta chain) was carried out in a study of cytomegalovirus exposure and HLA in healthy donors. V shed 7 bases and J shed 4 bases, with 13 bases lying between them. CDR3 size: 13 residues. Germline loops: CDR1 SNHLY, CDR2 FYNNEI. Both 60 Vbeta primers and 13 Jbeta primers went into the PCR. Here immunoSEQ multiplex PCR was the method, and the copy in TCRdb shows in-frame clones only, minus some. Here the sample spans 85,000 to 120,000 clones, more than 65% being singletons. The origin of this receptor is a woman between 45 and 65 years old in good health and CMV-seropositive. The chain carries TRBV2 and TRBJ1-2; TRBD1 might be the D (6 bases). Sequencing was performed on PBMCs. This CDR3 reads CASMDSTLYGYTF. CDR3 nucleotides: TGTGCCAGCATGGACAGCACCCTCTATGGCTACACCTTC.